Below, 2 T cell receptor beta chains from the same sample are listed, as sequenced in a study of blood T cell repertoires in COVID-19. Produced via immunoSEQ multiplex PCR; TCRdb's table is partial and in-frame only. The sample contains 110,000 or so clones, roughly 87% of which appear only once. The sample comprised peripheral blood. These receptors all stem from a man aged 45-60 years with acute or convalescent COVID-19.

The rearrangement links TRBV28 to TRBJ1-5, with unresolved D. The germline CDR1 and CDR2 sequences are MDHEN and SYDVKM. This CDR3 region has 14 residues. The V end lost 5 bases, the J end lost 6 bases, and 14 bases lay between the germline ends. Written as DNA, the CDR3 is TGTGCCAGCAGTCTAGGCAAGTTGGGTCAGCCCCAGCATTTT. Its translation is CASSLGKLGQPQHF.

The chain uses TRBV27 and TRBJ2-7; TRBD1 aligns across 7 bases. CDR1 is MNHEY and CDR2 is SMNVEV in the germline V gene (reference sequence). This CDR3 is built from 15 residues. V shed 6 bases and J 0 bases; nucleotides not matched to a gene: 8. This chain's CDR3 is CASRLRDSGSYEQYF. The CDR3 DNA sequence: TGTGCCAGCAGACTTCGGGACAGCGGCTCCTACGAGCAGTACTTC.